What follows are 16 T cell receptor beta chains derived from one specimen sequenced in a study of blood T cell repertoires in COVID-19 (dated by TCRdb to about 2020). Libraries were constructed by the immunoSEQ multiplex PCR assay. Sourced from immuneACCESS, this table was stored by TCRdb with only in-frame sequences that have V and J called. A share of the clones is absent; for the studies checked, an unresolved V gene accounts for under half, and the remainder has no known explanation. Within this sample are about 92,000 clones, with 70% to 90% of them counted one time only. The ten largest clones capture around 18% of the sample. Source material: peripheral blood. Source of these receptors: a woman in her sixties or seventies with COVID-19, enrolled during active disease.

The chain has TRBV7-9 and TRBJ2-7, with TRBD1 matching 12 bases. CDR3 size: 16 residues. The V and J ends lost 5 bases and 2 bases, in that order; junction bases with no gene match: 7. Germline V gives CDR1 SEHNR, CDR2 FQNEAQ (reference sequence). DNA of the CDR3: TGTGCCAGCAGCCATAGCGGGACAGGGGGCACCTACGAGCAGTACTTC. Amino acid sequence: CASSHSGTGGTYEQYF.

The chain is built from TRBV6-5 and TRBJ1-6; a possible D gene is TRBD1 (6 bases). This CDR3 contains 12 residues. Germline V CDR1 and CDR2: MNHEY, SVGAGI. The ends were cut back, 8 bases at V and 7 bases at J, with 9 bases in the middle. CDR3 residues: CASGQLNSPLHF. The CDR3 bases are TGTGCCAGCGGACAGCTCAATTCACCCCTCCACTTT.

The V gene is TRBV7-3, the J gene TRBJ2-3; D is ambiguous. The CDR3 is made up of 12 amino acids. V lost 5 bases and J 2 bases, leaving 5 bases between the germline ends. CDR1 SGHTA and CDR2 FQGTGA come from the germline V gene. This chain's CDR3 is CASSNYTDTQYF. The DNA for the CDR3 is TGTGCCAGCAGCAACTACACAGATACGCAGTATTTT. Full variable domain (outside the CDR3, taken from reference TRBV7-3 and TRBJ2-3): GAGVSQTPSNKVTEKGKYVELRCDPISGHTALYWYRQSLGQGPEFLIYFQGTGAADDSGLPNDRFFAVRPEGSVSTLKIQRTERGDSAVYLCASSNYTDTQYFGPGTRLTVL.

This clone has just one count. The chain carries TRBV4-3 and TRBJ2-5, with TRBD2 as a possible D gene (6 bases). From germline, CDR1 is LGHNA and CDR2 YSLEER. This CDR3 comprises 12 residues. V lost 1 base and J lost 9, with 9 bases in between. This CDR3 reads CASSQGPGAQYF. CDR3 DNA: TGCGCCAGCAGCCAAGGGCCGGGGGCCCAGTACTTC.

CDR3 sequence reads: CASSQDTTGAREQYF. In DNA, the CDR3 is TGTGCCAGCAGCCAAGATACCACAGGGGCTCGGGAGCAGTACTTC. The genes are TRBV3-1 (or the pseudogene TRBV3-2) and TRBJ2-7, with TRBD1 identical over 7 bases. This CDR3 is built from 15 residues. The V segment lost 0 bases and the J segment 7 bases; nucleotides outside the gene matches: 9. Germline V gene sequence: CDR1 LGHDT, CDR2 YNNKEL (reference sequence).

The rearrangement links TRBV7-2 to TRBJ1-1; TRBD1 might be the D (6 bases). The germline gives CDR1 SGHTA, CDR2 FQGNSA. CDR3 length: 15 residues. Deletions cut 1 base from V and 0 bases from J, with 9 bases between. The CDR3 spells CASSLGSGVNTEAFF. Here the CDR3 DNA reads TGTGCCAGCAGCTTAGGGTCAGGGGTGAACACTGAAGCTTTCTTT.

This CDR3 reads CASSKGLAGSEQFF. CDR3 DNA sequence: TGTGCCAGCAGCAAAGGACTAGCGGGGAGTGAGCAGTTCTTC. This chain uses TRBV6-2 or TRBV6-3 with TRBJ2-1, with 12 nucleotides matching TRBD2. Germline V gives CDR1 MNHEY, CDR2 SVGEGT. CDR3 length equals 14 residues. The V and J ends lost 6 bases and 9 bases, in that order; junction bases with no gene match: 6.

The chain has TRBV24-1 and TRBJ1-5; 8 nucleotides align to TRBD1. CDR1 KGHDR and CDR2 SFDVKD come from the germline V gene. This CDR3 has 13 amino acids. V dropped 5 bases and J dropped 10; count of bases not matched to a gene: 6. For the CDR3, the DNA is TGTGCCACCAGTGGGGGGACAGGCCCCCCCCAGCATTTT. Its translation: CATSGGTGPPQHF.

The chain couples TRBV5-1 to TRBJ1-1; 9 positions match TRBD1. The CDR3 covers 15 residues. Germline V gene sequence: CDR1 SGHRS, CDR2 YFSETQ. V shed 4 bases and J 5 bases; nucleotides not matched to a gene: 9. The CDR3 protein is CASSLEDRGFTEAFF. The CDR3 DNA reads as TGCGCCAGCAGCCTCGAGGACAGGGGATTTACTGAAGCTTTCTTT.

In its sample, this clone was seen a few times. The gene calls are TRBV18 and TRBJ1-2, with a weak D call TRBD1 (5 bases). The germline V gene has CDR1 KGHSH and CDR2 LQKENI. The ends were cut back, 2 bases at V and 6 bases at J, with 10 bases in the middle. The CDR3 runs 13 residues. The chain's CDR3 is CASSPAGAHGYTF. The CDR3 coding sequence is TGTGCCAGCTCACCAGCTGGGGCCCATGGCTACACCTTC.

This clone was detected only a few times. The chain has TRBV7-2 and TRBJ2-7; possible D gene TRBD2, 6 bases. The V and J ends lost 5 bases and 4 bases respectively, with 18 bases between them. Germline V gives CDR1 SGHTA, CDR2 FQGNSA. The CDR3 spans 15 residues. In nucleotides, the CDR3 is TGTGCCAGCAGCAGAGGAGGGGCGGAAGTGTACGAGCAGTACTTC. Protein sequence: CASSRGGAEVYEQYF.

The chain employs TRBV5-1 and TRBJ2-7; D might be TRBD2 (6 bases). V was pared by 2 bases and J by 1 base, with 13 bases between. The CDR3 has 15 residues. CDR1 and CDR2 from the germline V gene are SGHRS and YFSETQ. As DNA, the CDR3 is TGCGCCAGCAGCTTTTTTCCCGGGGGATCCTACGAGCAGTACTTC. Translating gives CASSFFPGGSYEQYF.

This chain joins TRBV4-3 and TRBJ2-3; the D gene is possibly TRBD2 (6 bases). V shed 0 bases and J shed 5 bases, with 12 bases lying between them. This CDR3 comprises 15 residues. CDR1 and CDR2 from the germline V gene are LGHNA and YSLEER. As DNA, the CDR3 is TGCGCCAGCAGCCAAGATCCGCGGGGTGGAGATACGCAGTATTTT. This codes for CASSQDPRGGDTQYF.

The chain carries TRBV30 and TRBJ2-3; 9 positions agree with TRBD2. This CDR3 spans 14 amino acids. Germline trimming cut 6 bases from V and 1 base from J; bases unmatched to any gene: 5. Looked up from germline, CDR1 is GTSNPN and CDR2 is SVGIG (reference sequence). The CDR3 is CACAGGRGTDTQYF. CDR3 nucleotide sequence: TGTGCCTGCGCGGGGGGGCGAGGCACAGATACGCAGTATTTT.

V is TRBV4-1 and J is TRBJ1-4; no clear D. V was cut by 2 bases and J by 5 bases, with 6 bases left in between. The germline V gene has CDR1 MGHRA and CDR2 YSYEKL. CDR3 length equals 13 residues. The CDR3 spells CASSQRVNEKLFF. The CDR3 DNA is TGCGCCAGCAGCCAACGAGTAAATGAAAAACTGTTTTTT.

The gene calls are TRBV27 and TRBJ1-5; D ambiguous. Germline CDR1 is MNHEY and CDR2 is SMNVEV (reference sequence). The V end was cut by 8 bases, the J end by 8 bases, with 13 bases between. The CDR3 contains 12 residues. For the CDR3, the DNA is TGTGCCAGCTCCCGGGGAGGTGAGCCCCAGCATTTT. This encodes CASSRGGEPQHF.